This T cell receptor beta chain stems from a study of cytomegalovirus exposure and HLA in healthy donors. Findings and caveats of the study: Most TCR sequences were uncommon, yet certain public TCRs appeared in many donors.

The ends were cut back, 0 bases at V and 12 bases at J, with 23 bases in the middle. The CDR3 sequence is 16 residues long. From germline, CDR1 is SGHAT and CDR2 FQNNGV. Using immunoSEQ multiplex PCR, the repertoire was profiled, and TCRdb retains in-frame clones only, with some absent. The sample includes roughly 130,000 clones, almost 90% of them seen just once. In the case of this clone: The antigen remains undetermined.

Material: PBMCs. The TCR sequence derives from a man aged 25-45 years in good health and CMV-seronegative. The chain couples TRBV11-2 to TRBJ1-2; no firm D call. The chain's CDR3 is CASSLDGGRGLPGDTF. The CDR3 bases are TGTGCCAGCAGCTTAGATGGCGGGCGAGGCTTACCAGGTGACACCTTC. The entire variable domain, with the rest obtained from reference TRBV11-2 and TRBJ1-2, is as follows: EAGVAQSPRYKIIEKRQSVAFWCNPISGHATLYWYQQILGQGPKLLIQFQNNGVVDDSQLPKDRFSAERLKGVDSTLKIQPAKLEDSAVYLCASSLDGGRGLPGDTFGSGTRLTVV.